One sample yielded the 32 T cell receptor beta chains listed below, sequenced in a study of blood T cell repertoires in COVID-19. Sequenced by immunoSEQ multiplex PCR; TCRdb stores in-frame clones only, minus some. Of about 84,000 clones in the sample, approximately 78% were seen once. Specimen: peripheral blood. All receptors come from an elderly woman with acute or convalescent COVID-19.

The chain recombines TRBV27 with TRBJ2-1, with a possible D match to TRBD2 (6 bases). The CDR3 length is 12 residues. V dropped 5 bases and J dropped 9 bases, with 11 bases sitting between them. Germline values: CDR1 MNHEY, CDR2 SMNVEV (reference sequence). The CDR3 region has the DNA TGTGCCAGCAGTCATAGCGGCCGTGAGCAGTTCTTC. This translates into CASSHSGREQFF.

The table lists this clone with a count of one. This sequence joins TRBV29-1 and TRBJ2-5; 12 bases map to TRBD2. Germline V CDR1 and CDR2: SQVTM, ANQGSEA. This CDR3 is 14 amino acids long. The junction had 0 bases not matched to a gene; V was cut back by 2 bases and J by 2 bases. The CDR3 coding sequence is TGCAGCGTTGAACTAGCGGGGGGGCAAGAGACCCAGTACTTC. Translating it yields CSVELAGGQETQYF.

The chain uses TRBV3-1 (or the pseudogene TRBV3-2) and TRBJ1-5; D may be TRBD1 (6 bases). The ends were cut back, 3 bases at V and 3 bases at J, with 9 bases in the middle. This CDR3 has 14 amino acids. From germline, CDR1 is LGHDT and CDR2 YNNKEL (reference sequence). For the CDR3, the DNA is TGTGCCAGCAGCCACGGACAGATCAATCAGCCCCAGCATTTT. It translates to CASSHGQINQPQHF.

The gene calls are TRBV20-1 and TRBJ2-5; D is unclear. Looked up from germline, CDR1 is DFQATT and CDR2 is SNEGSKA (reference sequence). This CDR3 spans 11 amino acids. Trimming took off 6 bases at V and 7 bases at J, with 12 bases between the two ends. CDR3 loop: CSAFTSGTQYF. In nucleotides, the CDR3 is TGCAGTGCCTTCACCTCGGGGACCCAGTACTTC.

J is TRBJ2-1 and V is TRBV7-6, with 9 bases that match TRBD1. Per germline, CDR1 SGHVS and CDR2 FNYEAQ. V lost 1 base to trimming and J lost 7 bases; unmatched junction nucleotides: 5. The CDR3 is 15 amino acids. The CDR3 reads CASSLGGQGTNEQFF. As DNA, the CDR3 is TGTGCCAGCAGCTTAGGGGGACAGGGCACTAATGAGCAGTTCTTC.

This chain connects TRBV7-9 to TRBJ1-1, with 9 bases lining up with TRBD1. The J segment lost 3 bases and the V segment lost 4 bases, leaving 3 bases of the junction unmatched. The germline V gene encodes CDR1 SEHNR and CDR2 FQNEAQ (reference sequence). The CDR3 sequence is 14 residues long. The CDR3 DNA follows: TGTGCCAGCAGCTCCGGACAGGGGCACACTGAAGCTTTCTTT. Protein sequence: CASSSGQGHTEAFF.

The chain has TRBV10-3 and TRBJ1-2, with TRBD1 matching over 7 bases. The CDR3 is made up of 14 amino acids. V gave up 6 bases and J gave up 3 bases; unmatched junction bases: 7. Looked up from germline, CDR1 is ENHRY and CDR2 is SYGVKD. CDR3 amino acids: CAISATGTDYGYTF. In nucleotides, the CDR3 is TGTGCCATCAGCGCAACCGGGACAGACTATGGCTACACCTTC.

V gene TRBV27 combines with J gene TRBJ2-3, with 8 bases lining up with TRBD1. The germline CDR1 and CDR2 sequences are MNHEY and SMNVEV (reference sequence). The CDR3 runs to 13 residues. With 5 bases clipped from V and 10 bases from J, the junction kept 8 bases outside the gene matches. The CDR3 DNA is TGTGCCAGCAGTGCCGGCAGGGGGCGAGCGCAGTATTTT. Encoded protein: CASSAGRGRAQYF.

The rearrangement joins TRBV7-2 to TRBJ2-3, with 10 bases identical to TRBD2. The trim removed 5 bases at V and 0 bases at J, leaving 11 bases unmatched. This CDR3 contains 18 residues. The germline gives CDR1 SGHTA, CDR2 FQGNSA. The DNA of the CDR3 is TGTGCCAGCAGCCCTGTCCTCCCTAGCGGGGGAAGCACAGATACGCAGTATTTT. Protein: CASSPVLPSGGSTDTQYF.

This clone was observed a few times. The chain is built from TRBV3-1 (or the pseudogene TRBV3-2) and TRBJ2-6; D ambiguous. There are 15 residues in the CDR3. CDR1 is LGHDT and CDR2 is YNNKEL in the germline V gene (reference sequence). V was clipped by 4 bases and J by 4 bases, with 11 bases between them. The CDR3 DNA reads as TGTGCCAGCAGCCCCGTTGTAACAGGGGCCAACGTCCTGACTTTC. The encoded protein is CASSPVVTGANVLTF.

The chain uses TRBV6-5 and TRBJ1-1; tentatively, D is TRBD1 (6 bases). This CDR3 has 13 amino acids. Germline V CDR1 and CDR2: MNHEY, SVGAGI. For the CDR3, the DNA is TGTGTTATCTGGGGGCCTTTGAACACTGAAGCTTTCTTT. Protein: CVIWGPLNTEAFF.

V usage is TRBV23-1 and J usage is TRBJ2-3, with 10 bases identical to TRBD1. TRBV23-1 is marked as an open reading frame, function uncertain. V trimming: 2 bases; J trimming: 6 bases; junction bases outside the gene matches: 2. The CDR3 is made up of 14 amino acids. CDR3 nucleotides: TGCGCCAGCAGTCAAGGACAGGGGGACGATACGCAGTATTTT. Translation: CASSQGQGDDTQYF.

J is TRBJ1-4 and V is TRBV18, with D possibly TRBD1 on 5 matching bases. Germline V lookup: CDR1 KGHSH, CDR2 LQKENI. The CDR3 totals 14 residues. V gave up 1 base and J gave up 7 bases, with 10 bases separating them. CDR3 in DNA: TGTGCCAGCTCACCACAGGGGAACGGTGAAAAACTGTTTTTT. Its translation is CASSPQGNGEKLFF.

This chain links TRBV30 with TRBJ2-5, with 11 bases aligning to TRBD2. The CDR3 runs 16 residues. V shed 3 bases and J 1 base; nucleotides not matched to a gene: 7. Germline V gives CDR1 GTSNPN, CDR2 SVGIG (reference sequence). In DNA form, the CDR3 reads TGTGCCTGGAGACAGGGGCTAGCGGGGGGCCAAGAGACCCAGTACTTC. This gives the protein CAWRQGLAGGQETQYF. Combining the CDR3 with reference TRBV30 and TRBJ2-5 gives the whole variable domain SQTIHQWPATLVQPVGSPLSLECTVEGTSNPNLYWYRQAAGRGLQLLFYSVGIGQISSEVPQNLSASRPQDRQFILSSKKLLLSDSGFYLCAWRQGLAGGQETQYFGPGTRLLVL.

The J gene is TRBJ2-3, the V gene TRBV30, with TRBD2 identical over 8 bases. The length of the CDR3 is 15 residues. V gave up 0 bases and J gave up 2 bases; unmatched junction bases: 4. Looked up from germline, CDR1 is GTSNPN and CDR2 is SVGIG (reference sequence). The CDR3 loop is CAWSVPGGATDTQYF. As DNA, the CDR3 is TGTGCCTGGAGTGTGCCCGGGGGGGCCACAGATACGCAGTATTTT.

The DNA for the CDR3 is TGCGCCAGCAGCCACGGGACTAGCGGGGGAAGCACAGATACGCAGTATTTT. Residues: CASSHGTSGGSTDTQYF. The V gene is TRBV4-3, the J gene TRBJ2-3, with TRBD2 identical over 14 bases. Germline CDR1 LGHNA, CDR2 YSLEER. After removal of 3 bases from V and 0 bases from J, the junction contained 2 bases not matched to a gene. The CDR3 is 17 residues long.

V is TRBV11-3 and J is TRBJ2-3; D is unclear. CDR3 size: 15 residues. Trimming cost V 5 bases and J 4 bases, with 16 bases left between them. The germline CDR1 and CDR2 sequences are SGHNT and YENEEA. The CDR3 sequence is CASSAAQIVPDTQYF. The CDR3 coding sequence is TGTGCCAGCAGCGCGGCGCAGATCGTCCCAGATACGCAGTATTTT.

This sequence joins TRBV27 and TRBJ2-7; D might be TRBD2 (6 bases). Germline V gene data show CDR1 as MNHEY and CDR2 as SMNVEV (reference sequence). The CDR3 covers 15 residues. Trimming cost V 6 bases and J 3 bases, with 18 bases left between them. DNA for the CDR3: TGTGCCAGCAGCTCTCTAAAGACTAGTGGCTACGAGCAGTACTTC. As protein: CASSSLKTSGYEQYF.

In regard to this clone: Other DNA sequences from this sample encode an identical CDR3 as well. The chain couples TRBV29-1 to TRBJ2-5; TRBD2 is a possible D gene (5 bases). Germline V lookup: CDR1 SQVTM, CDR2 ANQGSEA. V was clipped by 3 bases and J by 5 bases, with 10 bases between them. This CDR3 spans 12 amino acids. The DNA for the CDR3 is TGCAGCGTTGATCGAGGGCGCGAGACCCAGTACTTC. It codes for CSVDRGRETQYF. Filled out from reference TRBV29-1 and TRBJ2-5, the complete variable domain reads SAVISQKPSRDICQRGTSLTIQCQVDSQVTMMFWYRQQPGQSLTLIATANQGSEATYESGFVIDKFPISRPNLTFSTLTVSNMSPEDSSIYLCSVDRGRETQYFGPGTRLLVL.

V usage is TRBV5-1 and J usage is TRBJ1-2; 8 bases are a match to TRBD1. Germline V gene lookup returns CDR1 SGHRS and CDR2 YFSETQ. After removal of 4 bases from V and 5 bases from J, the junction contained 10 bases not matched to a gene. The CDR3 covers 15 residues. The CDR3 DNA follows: TGCGCCAGCAGCCGCGAGACAGGGGTAGGGTATGGCTACACCTTC. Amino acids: CASSRETGVGYGYTF.

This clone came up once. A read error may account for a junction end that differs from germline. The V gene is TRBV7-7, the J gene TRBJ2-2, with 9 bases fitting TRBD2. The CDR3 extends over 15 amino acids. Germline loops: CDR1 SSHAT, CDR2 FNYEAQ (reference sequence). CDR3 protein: CASSSSGTNTGELFF. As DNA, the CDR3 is TGTGCTAGCAGTTCTAGCGGGACTAACACCGGGGAGCTGTTTTTT.

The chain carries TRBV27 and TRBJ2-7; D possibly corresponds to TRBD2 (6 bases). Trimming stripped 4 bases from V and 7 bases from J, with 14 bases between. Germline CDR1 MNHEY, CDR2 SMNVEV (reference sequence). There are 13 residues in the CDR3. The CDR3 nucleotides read TGTGCCAGCAGTTACAGACTAGTAGCAGAGCAGTACTTC. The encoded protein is CASSYRLVAEQYF.

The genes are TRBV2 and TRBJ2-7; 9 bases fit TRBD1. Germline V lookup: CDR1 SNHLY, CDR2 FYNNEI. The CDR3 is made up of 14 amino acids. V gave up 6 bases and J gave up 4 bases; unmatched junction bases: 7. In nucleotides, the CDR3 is TGTGCCAGCAGGACCGGGACAGGGAGGTACGAGCAGTACTTC. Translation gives CASRTGTGRYEQYF.

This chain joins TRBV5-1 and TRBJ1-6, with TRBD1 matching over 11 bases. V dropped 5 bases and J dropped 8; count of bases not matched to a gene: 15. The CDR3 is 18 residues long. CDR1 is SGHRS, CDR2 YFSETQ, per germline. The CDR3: CASSFLSPGQGVYSPLHF. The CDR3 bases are TGCGCCAGCAGTTTCTTATCCCCGGGACAGGGGGTGTATTCACCCCTCCACTTT.

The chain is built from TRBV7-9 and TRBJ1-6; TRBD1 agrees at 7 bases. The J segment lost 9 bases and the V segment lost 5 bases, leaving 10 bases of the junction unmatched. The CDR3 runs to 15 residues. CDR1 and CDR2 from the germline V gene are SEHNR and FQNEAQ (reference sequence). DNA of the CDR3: TGTGCCAGCAGCACAGACAGGGTAGTGACTTCACCCCTCCACTTT. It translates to CASSTDRVVTSPLHF.

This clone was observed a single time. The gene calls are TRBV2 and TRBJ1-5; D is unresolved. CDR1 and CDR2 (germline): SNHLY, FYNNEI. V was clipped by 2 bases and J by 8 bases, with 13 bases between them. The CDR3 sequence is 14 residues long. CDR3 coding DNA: TGTGCCAGCAGTGAATCGGCAGGCGGGGAGCCCCAGCATTTT. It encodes CASSESAGGEPQHF. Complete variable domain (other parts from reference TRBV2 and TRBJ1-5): EPEVTQTPSHQVTQMGQEVILRCVPISNHLYFYWYRQILGQKVEFLVSFYNNEISEKSEIFDDQFSVERPDGSNFTLKIRSTKLEDSAMYFCASSESAGGEPQHFGDGTRLSIL.

The CDR3 DNA reads TGTGCCAGCAGCCGGAACAGCGGGGGGCCGGCGAATCAAGAGACCCAGTACTTC. As protein: CASSRNSGGPANQETQYF. The rearrangement joins TRBV7-2 to TRBJ2-5, with 9 bases that match TRBD2. The CDR3 length is 18 residues. Germline V gene data show CDR1 as SGHTA and CDR2 as FQGNSA. V lost 5 bases to trimming and J lost 2 bases; unmatched junction nucleotides: 15.

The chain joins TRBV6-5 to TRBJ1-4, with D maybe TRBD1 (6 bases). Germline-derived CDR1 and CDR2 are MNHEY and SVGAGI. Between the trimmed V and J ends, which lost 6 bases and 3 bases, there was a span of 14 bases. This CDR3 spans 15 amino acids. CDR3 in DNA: TGTGCCAGCAGGCAGGCAGGGGCGGCTAATGAAAAACTGTTTTTT. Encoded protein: CASRQAGAANEKLFF.

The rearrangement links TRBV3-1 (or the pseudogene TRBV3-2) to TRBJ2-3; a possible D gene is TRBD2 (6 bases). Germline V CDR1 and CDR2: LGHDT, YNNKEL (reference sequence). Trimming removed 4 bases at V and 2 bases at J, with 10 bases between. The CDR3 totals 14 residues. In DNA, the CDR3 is TGTGCCAGCAGCCTCGGGGAGGTCACAGATACGCAGTATTTT. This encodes CASSLGEVTDTQYF.

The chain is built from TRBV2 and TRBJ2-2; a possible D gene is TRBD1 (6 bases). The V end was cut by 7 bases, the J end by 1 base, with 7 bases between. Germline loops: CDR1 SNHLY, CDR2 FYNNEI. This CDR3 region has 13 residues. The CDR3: CASTGQNTGELFF. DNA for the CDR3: TGTGCCAGCACGGGACAGAACACCGGGGAGCTGTTTTTT.

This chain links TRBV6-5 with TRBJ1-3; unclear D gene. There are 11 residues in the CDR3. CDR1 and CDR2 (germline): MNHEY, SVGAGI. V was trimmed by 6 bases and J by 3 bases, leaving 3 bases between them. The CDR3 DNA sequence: TGTGCCAGCAGCGTTGGAAACACCATATATTTT. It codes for CASSVGNTIYF.

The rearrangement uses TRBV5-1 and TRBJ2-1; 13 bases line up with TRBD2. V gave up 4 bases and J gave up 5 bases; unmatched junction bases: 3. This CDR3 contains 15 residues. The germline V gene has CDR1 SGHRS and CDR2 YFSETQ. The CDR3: CASSPGLAGNNEQFF. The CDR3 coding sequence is TGCGCCAGCAGCCCGGGACTAGCGGGGAACAATGAGCAGTTCTTC.